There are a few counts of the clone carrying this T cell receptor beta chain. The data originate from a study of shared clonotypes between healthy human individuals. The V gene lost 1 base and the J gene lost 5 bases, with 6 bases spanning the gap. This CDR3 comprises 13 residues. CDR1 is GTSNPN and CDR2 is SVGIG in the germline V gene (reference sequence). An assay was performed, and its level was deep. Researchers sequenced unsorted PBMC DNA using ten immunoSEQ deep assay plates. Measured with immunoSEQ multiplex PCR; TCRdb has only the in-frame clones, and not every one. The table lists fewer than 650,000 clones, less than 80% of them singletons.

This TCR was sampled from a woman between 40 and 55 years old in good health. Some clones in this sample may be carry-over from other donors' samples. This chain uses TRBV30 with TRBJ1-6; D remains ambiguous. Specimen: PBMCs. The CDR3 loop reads CAWSGQNNSPLHF. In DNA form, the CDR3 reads TGTGCCTGGAGTGGGCAAAATAATTCACCCCTCCACTTT.